Sequencing of this T cell receptor (beta chain) was carried out in a study of blood T cell repertoires in COVID-19. Study-wide background: Samples taken during acute and convalescent COVID-19 were collected in the United States, Italy and Spain. T cells, B-cell-depleted T cells, or PBMCs supplied cDNA or gDNA.

V shed 0 bases and J shed 2 bases, with 11 bases lying between them. The CDR3 consists of 15 residues. Per the germline V gene, CDR1 is SGHRS and CDR2 is YFSETQ. Generated by immunoSEQ multiplex PCR, the TCRdb table keeps only in-frame clones and is missing some. The top ten clones hold about 0.8% of a sample with about 200,000 clones, about 90% of them seen once. Sequenced material: peripheral blood. This sequence originates from a man aged 55-75 years with COVID-19, enrolled during active disease. V and J are TRBV5-1 and TRBJ1-2, with a possible D match to TRBD1 (6 bases). The CDR3 nucleotides are TGCGCCAGCAGCTTGGACCGGACAGAGAACTATGGCTACACCTTC. As protein: CASSLDRTENYGYTF.